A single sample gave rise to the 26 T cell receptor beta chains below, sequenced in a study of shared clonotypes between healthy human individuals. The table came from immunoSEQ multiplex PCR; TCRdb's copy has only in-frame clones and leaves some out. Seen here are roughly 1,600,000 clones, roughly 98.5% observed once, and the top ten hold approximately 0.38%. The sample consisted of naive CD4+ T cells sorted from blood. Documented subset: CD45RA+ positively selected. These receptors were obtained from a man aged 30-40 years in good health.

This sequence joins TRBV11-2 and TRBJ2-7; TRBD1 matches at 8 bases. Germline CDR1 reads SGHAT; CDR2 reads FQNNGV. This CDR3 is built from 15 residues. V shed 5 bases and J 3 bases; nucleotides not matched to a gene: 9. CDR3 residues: CASSLRTGHSYEQYF. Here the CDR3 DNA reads TGTGCCAGCAGCCTCCGGACAGGGCATAGCTACGAGCAGTACTTC.

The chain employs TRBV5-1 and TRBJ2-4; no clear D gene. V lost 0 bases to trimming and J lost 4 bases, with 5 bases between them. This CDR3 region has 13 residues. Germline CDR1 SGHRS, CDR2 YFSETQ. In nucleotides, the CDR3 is TGCGCCAGCAGCTTGGCGGAAAAAAACATTCAGTACTTC. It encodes CASSLAEKNIQYF. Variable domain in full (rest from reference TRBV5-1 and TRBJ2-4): KAGVTQTPRYLIKTRGQQVTLSCSPISGHRSVSWYQQTPGQGLQFLFEYFSETQRNKGNFPGRFSGRQFSNSRSEMNVSTLELGDSALYLCASSLAEKNIQYFGAGTRLSVL.

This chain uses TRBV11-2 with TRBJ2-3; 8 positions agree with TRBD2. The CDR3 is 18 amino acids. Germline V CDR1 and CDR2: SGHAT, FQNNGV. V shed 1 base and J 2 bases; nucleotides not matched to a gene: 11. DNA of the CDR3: TGTGCCAGCAGCTTAGCTCCGGGGGGGGGCCTCCACACAGATACGCAGTATTTT. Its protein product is CASSLAPGGGLHTDTQYF.

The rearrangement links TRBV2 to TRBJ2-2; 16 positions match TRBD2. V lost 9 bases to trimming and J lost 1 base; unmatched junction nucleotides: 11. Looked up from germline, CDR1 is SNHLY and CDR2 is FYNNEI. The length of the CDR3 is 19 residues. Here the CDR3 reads CASTLPGLAGGLNTGELFF. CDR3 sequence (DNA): TGTGCCAGTACCCTCCCGGGACTAGCGGGAGGGCTGAACACCGGGGAGCTGTTTTTT.

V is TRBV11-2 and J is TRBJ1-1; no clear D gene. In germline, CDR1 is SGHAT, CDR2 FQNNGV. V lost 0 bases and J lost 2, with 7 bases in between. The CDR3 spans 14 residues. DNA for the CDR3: TGTGCCAGCAGCTTAGATTACGTTAACACTGAAGCTTTCTTT. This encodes CASSLDYVNTEAFF. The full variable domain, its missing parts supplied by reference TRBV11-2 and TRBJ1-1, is EAGVAQSPRYKIIEKRQSVAFWCNPISGHATLYWYQQILGQGPKLLIQFQNNGVVDDSQLPKDRFSAERLKGVDSTLKIQPAKLEDSAVYLCASSLDYVNTEAFFGQGTRLTVV.

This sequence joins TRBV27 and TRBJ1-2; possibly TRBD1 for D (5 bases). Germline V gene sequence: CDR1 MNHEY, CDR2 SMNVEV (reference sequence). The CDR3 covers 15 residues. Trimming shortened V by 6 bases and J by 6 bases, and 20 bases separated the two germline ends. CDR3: CASRSLIRDTDGYTF. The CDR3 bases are TGTGCCAGCAGATCTTTGATCAGGGATACTGATGGCTACACCTTC.

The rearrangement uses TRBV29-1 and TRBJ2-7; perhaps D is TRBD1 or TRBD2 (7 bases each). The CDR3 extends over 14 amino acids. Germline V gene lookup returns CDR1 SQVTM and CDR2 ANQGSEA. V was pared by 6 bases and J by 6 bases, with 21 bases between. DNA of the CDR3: TGCAGCGTGGGAGGACAGGTCAGGGAGGGCGAGCAGTACTTC. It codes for CSVGGQVREGEQYF.

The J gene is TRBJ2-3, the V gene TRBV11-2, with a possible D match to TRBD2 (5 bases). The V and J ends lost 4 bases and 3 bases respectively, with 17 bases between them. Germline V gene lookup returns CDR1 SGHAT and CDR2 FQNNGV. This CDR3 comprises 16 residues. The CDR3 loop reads CASSSIQLGGTDTQYF. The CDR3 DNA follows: TGTGCCAGCAGCTCTATACAACTCGGAGGAACAGATACGCAGTATTTT.

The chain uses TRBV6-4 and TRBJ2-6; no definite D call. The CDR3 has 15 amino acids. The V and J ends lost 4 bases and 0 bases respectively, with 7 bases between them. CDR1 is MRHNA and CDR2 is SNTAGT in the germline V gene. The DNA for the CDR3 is TGTGCCAGCAGTGCGGTGAACTCTGGGGCCAACGTCCTGACTTTC. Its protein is CASSAVNSGANVLTF.

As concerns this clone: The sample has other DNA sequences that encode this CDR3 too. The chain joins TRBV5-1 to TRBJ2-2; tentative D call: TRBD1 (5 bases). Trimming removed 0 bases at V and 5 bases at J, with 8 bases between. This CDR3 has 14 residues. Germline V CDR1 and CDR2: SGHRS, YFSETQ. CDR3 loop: CASSLGQGTGELFF. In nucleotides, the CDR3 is TGCGCCAGCAGCTTGGGTCAGGGAACCGGGGAGCTGTTTTTT.

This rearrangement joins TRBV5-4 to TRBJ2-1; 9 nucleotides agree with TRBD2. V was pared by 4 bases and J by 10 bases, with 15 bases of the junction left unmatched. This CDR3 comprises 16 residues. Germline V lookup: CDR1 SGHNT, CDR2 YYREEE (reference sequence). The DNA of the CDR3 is TGTGCCAGCAGCCCGGAAGGCGGGAGGGTGCCAGGGGAGCAGTTCTTC. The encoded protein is CASSPEGGRVPGEQFF.

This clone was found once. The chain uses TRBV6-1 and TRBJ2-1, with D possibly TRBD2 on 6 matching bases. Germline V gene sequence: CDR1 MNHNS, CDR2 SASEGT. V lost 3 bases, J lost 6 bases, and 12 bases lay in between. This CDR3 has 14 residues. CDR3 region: CASSELAESNEQFF. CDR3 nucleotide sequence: TGTGCCAGCAGTGAGTTAGCGGAATCCAATGAGCAGTTCTTC.

DNA of the CDR3: TGTGCCATCAGACCGAATGAGTTGCTAGCGGACTCCTACGAGCAGTACTTC. Amino acids: CAIRPNELLADSYEQYF. The rearrangement links TRBV10-3 to TRBJ2-7; 7 nucleotides agree with TRBD2. With V trimmed by 6 bases and J by 0 bases, 14 bases remained unmatched. Germline CDR1 reads ENHRY; CDR2 reads SYGVKD. This CDR3 comprises 17 residues.

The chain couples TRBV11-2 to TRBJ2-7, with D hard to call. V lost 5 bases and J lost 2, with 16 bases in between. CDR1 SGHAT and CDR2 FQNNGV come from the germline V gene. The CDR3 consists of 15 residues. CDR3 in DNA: TGTGCCAGCAGCCCCCTGGTGATTAATCCCTACGAGCAGTACTTC. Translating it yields CASSPLVINPYEQYF.

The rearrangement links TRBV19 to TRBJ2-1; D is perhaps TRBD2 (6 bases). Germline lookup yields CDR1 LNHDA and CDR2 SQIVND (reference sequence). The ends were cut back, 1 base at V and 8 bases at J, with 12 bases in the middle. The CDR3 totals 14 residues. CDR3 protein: CASSIGRGSYEQFF. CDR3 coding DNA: TGTGCCAGTAGTATAGGTCGGGGGAGTTATGAGCAGTTCTTC.

The CDR3 DNA is TGTGCCATTGGGACGGTAAAAGGAAGGGGAGCTGAAGCTTTCTTT. Its protein product is CAIGTVKGRGAEAFF. The gene calls are TRBV10-3 and TRBJ1-1; possibly TRBD1 for D (5 bases). In germline, CDR1 is ENHRY, CDR2 SYGVKD. Trimming removed 9 bases from V and 6 bases from J, with 23 bases in between. The CDR3 loop spans 15 amino acids.

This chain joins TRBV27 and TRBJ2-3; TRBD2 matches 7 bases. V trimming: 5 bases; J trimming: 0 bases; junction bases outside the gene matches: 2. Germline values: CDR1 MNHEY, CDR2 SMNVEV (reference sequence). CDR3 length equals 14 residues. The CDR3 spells CASSLAASTDTQYF. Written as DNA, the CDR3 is TGTGCCAGCAGTCTAGCGGCTAGCACAGATACGCAGTATTTT.

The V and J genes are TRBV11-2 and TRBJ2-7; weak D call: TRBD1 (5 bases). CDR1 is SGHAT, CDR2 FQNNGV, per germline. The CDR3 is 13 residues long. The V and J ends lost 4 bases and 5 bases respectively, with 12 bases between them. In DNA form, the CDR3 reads TGTGCCAGCAGCTATGATGGGGCCAACGAGCAGTACTTC. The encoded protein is CASSYDGANEQYF.

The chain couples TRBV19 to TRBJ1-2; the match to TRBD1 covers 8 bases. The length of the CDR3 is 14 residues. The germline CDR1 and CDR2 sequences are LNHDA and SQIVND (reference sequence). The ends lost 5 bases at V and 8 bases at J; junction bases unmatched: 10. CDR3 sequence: CASSVPDREVGYTF. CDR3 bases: TGTGCCAGTAGTGTCCCGGACAGGGAAGTGGGCTACACCTTC. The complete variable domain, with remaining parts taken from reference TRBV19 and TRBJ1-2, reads DGGITQSPKYLFRKEGQNVTLSCEQNLNHDAMYWYRQDPGQGLRLIYYSQIVNDFQKGDIAEGYSVSREKKESFPLTVTSAQKNPTAFYLCASSVPDREVGYTFGSGTRLTVV.

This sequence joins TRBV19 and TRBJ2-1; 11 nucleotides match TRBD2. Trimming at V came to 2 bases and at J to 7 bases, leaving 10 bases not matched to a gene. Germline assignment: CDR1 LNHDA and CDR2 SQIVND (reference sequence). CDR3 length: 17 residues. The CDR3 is CASSILAGGILGNEQFF. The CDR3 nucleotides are TGTGCCAGTAGTATATTAGCGGGAGGGATCCTGGGAAATGAGCAGTTCTTC.

CDR3 loop: CASSYVGSGSVGELFF. In DNA, the CDR3 is TGTGCCAGCAGTTACGTTGGTAGCGGGAGTGTCGGGGAGCTGTTTTTT. The chain carries TRBV6-5 and TRBJ2-2; 9 bases match TRBD2. The ends lost 2 bases at V and 7 bases at J; junction bases unmatched: 8. This CDR3 is 16 amino acids long. Germline V CDR1 and CDR2: MNHEY, SVGAGI.

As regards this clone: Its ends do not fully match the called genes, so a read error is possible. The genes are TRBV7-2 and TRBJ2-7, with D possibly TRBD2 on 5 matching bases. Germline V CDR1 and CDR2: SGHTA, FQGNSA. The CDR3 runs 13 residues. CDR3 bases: TGTGCCAGCAGCTTAGAGCCCCTTAGCGCGAGGCACTTC. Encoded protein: CASSLEPLSARHF.

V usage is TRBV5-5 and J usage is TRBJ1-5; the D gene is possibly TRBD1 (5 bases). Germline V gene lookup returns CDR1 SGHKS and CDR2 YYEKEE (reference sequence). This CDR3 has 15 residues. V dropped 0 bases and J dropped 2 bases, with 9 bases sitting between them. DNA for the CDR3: TGTGCCAGCAGCTTGGCTGTGGGGCGCAATCAGCCCCAGCATTTT. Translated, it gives CASSLAVGRNQPQHF.

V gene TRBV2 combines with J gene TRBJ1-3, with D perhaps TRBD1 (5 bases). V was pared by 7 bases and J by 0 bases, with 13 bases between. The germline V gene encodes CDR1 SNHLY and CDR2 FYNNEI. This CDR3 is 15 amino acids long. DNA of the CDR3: TGTGCCAGCACAAAGAGGGGATACTCTGGAAACACCATATATTTT. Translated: CASTKRGYSGNTIYF.

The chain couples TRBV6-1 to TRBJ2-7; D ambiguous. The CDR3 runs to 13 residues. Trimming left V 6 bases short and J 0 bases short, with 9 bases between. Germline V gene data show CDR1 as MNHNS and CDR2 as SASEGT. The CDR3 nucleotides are TGTGCCAGCAGCTTACAGAGCTCCTACGAGCAGTACTTC. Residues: CASSLQSSYEQYF.

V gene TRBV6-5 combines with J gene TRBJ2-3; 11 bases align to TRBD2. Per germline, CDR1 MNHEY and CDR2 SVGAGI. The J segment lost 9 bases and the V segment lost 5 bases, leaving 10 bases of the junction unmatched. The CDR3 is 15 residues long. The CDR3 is CASSHKLAGARTQYF. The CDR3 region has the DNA TGTGCCAGCAGTCACAAACTAGCGGGAGCGCGGACGCAGTATTTT.